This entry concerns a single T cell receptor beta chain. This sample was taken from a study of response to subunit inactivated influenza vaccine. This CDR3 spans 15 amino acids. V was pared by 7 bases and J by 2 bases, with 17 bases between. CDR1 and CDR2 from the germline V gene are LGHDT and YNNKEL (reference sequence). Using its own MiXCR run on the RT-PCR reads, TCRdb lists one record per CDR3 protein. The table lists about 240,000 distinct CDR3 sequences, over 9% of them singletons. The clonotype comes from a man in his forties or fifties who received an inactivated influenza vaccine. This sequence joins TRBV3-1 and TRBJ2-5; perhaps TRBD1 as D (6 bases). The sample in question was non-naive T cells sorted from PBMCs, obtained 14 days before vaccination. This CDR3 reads CASTSPGQGQETQYF. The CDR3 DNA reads TGTGCCAGCACCTCCCCCGGTCAGGGGCAAGAGACCCAGTACTTC.